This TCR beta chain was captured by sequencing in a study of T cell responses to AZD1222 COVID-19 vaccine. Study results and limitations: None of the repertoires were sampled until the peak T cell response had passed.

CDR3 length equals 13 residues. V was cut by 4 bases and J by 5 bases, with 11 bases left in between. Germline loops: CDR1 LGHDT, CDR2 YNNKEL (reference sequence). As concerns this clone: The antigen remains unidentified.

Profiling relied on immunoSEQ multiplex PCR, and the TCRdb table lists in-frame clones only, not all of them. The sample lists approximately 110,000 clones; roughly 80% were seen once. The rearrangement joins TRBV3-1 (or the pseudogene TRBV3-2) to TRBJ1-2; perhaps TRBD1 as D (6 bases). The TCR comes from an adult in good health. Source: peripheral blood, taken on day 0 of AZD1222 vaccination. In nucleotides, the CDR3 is TGTGCCAGCAGCCCACAGGGAGGGTATGGCTACACCTTC. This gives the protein CASSPQGGYGYTF.